This is a list of T cell receptor beta chains from one sample in a study of OX40 agonist ivuxolimab in advanced cancers. The table came from immunoSEQ multiplex PCR; TCRdb's copy has only in-frame clones and leaves some out. Of 60,000 to 85,000 clones listed, 84% are singletons. Sequencing used CD4+ or CD8+ T cells sorted from blood, obtained in a trial of the OX40 agonist ivuxolimab. These receptors were obtained from an adult with an advanced solid tumor such as melanoma, head and neck, liver or kidney cancer. The conserved cysteine and the conserved F or W are not part of the CDR3 here. Fields, in order: clone size, V gene, CDR3 protein. Expanded clones get a size class; other rows say once, few or many, or leave the size out.

clone_size: .; v_call: TRBV2; cdr3_aa: ASSEGGNTIY
clone_size: .; v_call: TRBV4-3; cdr3_aa: ASSRKSTGELF
clone_size: .; v_call: TRBV9; cdr3_aa: ATPTRGTNSPLH
clone_size: .; v_call: TRBV6-1; cdr3_aa: ASKKNQPQH
clone_size: .; v_call: TRBV30; cdr3_aa: AWGGNQPQH
clone_size: .; v_call: TRBV9; cdr3_aa: ASSVGQRGEQF
clone_size: .; v_call: TRBV7-2; cdr3_aa: ASTPGDRVTSSPLH
clone_size: .; v_call: TRBV9; cdr3_aa: ASNKQGDTQY
clone_size: .; v_call: TRBV13; cdr3_aa: ASSQTGTGGANVLT
clone_size: .; v_call: TRBV7-2; cdr3_aa: ASSLGEALASSTGELF
clone_size: .; v_call: TRBV25-1; cdr3_aa: ASSEYGGSYFGYT
clone_size: .; v_call: TRBV29-1; cdr3_aa: SVAPMNTEAF
clone_size: .; v_call: TRBV5-1; cdr3_aa: ASSLWSGQETQY
clone_size: .; v_call: TRBV7-9; cdr3_aa: ASSFEQGRGPLH
clone_size: .; v_call: TRBV4-1; cdr3_aa: ASSPTGEGQPQH
clone_size: .; v_call: TRBV28; cdr3_aa: ASRTTVVGYT
clone_size: few; v_call: TRBV15; cdr3_aa: ATSRDTQGSYEQY
clone_size: .; v_call: TRBV28; cdr3_aa: ASSLKSGSNYGYT
clone_size: .; v_call: TRBV6-5; cdr3_aa: ASSYAGRGTYNEQF
clone_size: .; v_call: TRBV18; cdr3_aa: ASSPDTNTEAF
clone_size: .; v_call: TRBV21-1; cdr3_aa: ASSKEWSYGNTIY
clone_size: few; v_call: TRBV10-3; cdr3_aa: AISERDRKESPLH
clone_size: .; v_call: TRBV5-5; cdr3_aa: ASSFTSGGEETQY
clone_size: .; v_call: TRBV28; cdr3_aa: ASRPSGANVLT
clone_size: .; v_call: TRBV2; cdr3_aa: ASSPRGRYTEAF
clone_size: .; v_call: TRBV6-1; cdr3_aa: ASSDRGLLAKNIQY
clone_size: .; v_call: TRBV6-4; cdr3_aa: ASSDSETSSYNEQF
clone_size: once; v_call: TRBV27; cdr3_aa: ASSAGPYEQY
clone_size: few; v_call: TRBV5-1; cdr3_aa: ASRGSGRAMETQY
clone_size: .; v_call: TRBV15; cdr3_aa: ATSRDSKPLGGYT
clone_size: .; v_call: TRBV5-1; cdr3_aa: ASRQGSSYEQY
clone_size: .; v_call: TRBV19; cdr3_aa: ASSSSGTMLGDQY
clone_size: .; v_call: TRBV7-3; cdr3_aa: ASSSGQSYEQY
clone_size: .; v_call: TRBV2; cdr3_aa: ASPYSSNTEAF
clone_size: .; v_call: TRBV28; cdr3_aa: ASSPLQQGGSPLH
clone_size: .; v_call: TRBV19; cdr3_aa: ASATGSGNTIY
clone_size: .; v_call: TRBV6-4; cdr3_aa: ASSVSGGAAETQY
clone_size: .; v_call: TRBV5-6; cdr3_aa: ASSLRGQETQY
clone_size: .; v_call: TRBV5-1; cdr3_aa: ASSVTGRRTYGYT
clone_size: .; v_call: TRBV29-1; cdr3_aa: SVGAALRTDTQY
clone_size: .; v_call: TRBV6-6; cdr3_aa: ASSYPGRGSNQPQH
clone_size: .; v_call: TRBV5-5; cdr3_aa: ASSLTSYSYEQY